The 5 T cell receptor beta chains in this list originate from one sample, sequenced in a study of T cell repertoires in cytomegalovirus infection. TCRdb processed the reads anew with MiXCR; each CDR3 protein has one entry. There are hundreds of thousands of distinct CDR3 sequences in the sample; approximately 24% occur only once, and approximately 8% lies in the top ten. Sequenced material: CD8+ T cells from PBMCs. The receptors originated from a human donor in good health (CMV status not recorded). Some clones in this sample may be carry-over from other donors' samples.

The table lists this clonotype with a few counts. V and J are TRBV14 and TRBJ2-3; perhaps TRBD2 as D (7 bases). The CDR3 is made up of 12 amino acids. V shed 6 bases and J shed 14 bases, with 18 bases lying between them. Germline V gene lookup returns CDR1 SGHDN and CDR2 FVKESK. The CDR3 bases are TGTGCCAGCAGACTCGCGGGGGCCGCTGCGTATTTT. This translates into CASRLAGAAAYF. Complete variable domain (other parts from reference TRBV14 and TRBJ2-3): EAGVTQFPSHSVIEKGQTVTLRCDPISGHDNLYWYRRVMGKEIKFLLHFVKESKQDESGMPNNRFLAERTGGTYSTLKVQPAELEDSGVYFCASRLAGAAAYFGPGTRLTVL.

This clonotype turned up a few times. The chain uses TRBV27 and TRBJ2-7, with a weak D call TRBD2 (6 bases). The CDR3 contains 13 residues. Germline V gives CDR1 MNHEY, CDR2 SMNVEV (reference sequence). V lost 3 bases and J lost 3, with 9 bases in between. The CDR3 loop reads CASSLGLLYEQYF. Here the CDR3 DNA reads TGTGCCAGCAGTTTGGGACTTCTCTACGAGCAGTACTTC.

This clonotype was observed a few times. The chain recombines TRBV20-1 with TRBJ1-2; D not resolved. Germline V gives CDR1 DFQATT, CDR2 SNEGSKA (reference sequence). CDR3 length: 16 amino acids. Deletions cut 5 bases from V and 0 bases from J, with 19 bases between. The CDR3 DNA is TGCAGTGCTTGGTCAAATGGGGTGGAGACTAACTATGGCTACACCTTC. Translation: CSAWSNGVETNYGYTF.

The sample holds a few counts of this clonotype. The CDR3 sequence is CASGVTGGGDVLTF. CDR3 sequence (DNA): TGTGCCAGCGGCGTTACAGGGGGCGGCGACGTCCTGACTTTC. The chain is built from TRBV6-5 and TRBJ2-6, with 9 bases that match TRBD1. In germline, CDR1 is MNHEY, CDR2 SVGAGI. The V segment lost 8 bases and the J segment 11 bases; nucleotides outside the gene matches: 10. The CDR3 totals 14 residues.

In this sample, this clonotype turned up many times. This rearrangement joins TRBV7-9 to TRBJ2-7, with 11 bases lining up with TRBD2. Germline CDR1 is SEHNR and CDR2 is FQNEAQ (reference sequence). The CDR3 contains 15 residues. With 3 bases clipped from V and 3 bases from J, the junction kept 4 bases outside the gene matches. The CDR3 nucleotides are TGTGCCAGCAGCTTCCCTAGCGGGGGGATCTACGAGCAGTACTTC. Translating it yields CASSFPSGGIYEQYF.